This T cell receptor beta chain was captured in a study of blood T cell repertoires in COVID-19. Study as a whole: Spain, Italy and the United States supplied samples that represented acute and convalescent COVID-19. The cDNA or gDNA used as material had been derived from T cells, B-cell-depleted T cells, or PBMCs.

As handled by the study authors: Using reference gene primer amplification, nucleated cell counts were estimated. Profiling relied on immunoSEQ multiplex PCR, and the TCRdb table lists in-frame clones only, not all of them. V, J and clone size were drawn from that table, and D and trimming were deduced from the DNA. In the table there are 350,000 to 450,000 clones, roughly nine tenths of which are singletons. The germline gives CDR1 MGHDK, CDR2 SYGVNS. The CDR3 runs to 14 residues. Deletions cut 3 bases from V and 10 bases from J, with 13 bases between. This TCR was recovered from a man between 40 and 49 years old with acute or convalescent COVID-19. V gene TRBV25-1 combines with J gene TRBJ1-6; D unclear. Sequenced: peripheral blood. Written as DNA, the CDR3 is TGTGCCAGCAGTGAGGCAGGATTGTGGTCACCCCTCCACTTT. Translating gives CASSEAGLWSPLHF.